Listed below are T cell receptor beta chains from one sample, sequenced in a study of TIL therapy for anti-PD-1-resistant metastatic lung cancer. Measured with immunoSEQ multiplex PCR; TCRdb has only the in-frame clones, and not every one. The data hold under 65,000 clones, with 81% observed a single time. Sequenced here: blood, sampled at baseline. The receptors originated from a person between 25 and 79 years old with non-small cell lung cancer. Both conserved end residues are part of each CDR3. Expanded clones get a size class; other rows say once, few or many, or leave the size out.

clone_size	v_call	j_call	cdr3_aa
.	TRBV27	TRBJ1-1	CASSLRQGEAFF
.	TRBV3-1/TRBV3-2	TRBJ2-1	CASGSGQVRTYNEQFF
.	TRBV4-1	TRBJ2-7	CASSQRTFYEQYF
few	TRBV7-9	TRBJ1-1	CASSLIAGEEAFF
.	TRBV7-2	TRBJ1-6	CASSFQARNSPLHF
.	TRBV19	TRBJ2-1	CASRSSYNEQFF
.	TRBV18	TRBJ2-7	CASSPRPWDGRANEQYF
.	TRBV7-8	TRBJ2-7	CASSMQGGQYF
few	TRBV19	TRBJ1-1	CASSIYGQGARVNTEAFF
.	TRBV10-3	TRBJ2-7	CATGSGDYEQYF
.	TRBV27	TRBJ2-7	CASSLKVLAGNEQYF